The entry that follows covers one T cell receptor (beta chain) sequence. This clonotype was observed many times. Its antigen remains unidentified. A much larger clone is a single base away; this may be a read error. The method was 5' RACE. These reads were obtained on an Illumina HiSeq 2500. A second 7 to 11 cycle PCR used a sample-barcoded 5' primer and a J-beta primer mix. Each TCR beta cDNA molecule received a unique molecular identifier from a template-switch 5' adaptor carrying 12 random nucleotides. Each sample yielded at least 2.5 million CDR3-containing paired-end reads. The Mint cDNA synthesis kit, primed by a TRBC-specific oligonucleotide, was used to synthesize first-strand cDNA from all RNA. After uracil-DNA glycosylase treatment, a first 18-cycle PCR used universal primers M1SS and BC2_uni_R on all cDNA. The original methods were these. For normalization, 1 million high-quality reads were randomly selected from each sample, with every read carrying a distinct molecular identifier. Instead of being binned into consensus sequences, reads with shared molecular identifiers were discarded. MiTCR, with a Q25 quality threshold and the strictest error-elimination algorithm, was used for CDR3 identification, clonotype clustering and error correction. Lower-bound total TCR beta diversity was estimated with a nonparametric unseen species model using Euler transformation. TCRdb trimmed public reads at Q25 via fastp, called clones via MiXCR and kept in-frame beta chains. Merged by CDR3 protein, the rows form single entries marked with the most common genes and DNA. The V and J calls come from TCRdb's annotation, not from the publication. The sample includes 600,000 or so distinct CDR3 sequences, with 25% to 30% observed a single time. The top ten clones comprise 15% to 19% of the sample.

This entry is derived from a study of blood T cells in healthy people across ages (dated by TCRdb to the mid-2010s). Looking at the study overall: Template switching captured roughly one uniquely barcoded TCR beta cDNA molecule per two T cells in model experiments. The study measured age-related changes in TCR beta repertoire diversity using deep sequencing normalized with unique cDNA molecular identifiers. Two additional independent replicas of 1 million unique cDNA reads from the same blood draw were analyzed for two donors (one aged 18 to 29 and one aged 80 or older). To avoid experimental bias, donors of different ages were randomly spread across the sequencing lanes. Donors were grouped into four age groups: young (average 16 years), middle-aged (39), aged (approximately 67) and long-lived (less than 85).

The donors were about 40 Caucasian individuals from Russia, aged roughly 6 to 90 years, who were systemically healthy. Each donor gave 8 to 10 milliliters of peripheral blood, drawn into EDTA-treated Vacutainer tubes. Ficoll-Paque density-gradient centrifugation was used to isolate PBMCs, with at least 6.5 million obtained per sample. Total RNA, at least 5 micrograms per sample, was extracted from PBMCs with Trizol reagent. The percentages of naive CD45RAhigh/CD27high T cells were determined by flow cytometry on a PBMC aliquot from every donor. CDR1 SGHKS and CDR2 YYEKEE are derived from the germline V gene (reference sequence). A distance of 16 bases separates the germline ends of V and J, which lose 0 bases and 6 bases respectively. Its CDR3 holds 15 amino acids, cysteine through phenylalanine. Only the CDR3 region is kept as DNA, spanning 45 bases read in frame from base 1. Overall results and qualifications from the work: Observed TCR beta diversity correlated strongly with the percentage of naive T cells measured by flow cytometry. Because the CMV infection status of the donors was unknown, age-related changes in expanded clonotypes may potentially have been confounded. Because profiling used bulk unsorted PBMCs, naive and antigen-experienced compartments could not be compared conclusively. Compared with the aged group, the long-lived group had more naive CD4+ T cells, fewer expanded clones and increased TCR diversity, suggesting age selection. Estimates of total diversity from one million sequenced T cells were regarded as lower bounds and underestimates. As age increased, observed TCR beta diversity per million T cells dropped in a roughly linear way, and a significant reduction was already evident by age about 40.

The TCR was taken from an elderly woman in good health. This chain is built from TRBV5-5 and TRBJ2-7; the D gene is perhaps TRBD2, from 7 matching bases. Sequencing used blood. The sequenced DNA: TGTGCCAGCAGCTTGGGGGGGGGGCCTTTCGGCGAGCAGTACTTC. Translated, it gives CASSLGGGPFGEQYF.